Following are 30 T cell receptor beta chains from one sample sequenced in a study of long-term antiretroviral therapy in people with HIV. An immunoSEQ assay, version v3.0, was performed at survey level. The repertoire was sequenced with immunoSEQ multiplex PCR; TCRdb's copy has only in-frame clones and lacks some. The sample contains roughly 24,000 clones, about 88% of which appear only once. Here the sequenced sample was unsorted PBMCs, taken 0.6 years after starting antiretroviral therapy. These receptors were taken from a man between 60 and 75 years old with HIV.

CDR3 sequence: CSAEGPEAFF. The CDR3 DNA follows: TGCAGCGCTGAGGGGCCTGAAGCTTTCTTT. V usage is TRBV29-1 and J usage is TRBJ1-1; maybe TRBD1 (5 bases). From germline, CDR1 is SQVTM and CDR2 ANQGSEA. Trimming pared 7 bases from V and 6 bases from J, leaving 9 bases between. The CDR3 is 10 residues long.

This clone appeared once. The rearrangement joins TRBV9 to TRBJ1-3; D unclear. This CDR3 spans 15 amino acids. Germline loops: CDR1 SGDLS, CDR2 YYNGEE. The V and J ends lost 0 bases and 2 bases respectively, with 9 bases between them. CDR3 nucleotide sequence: TGTGCCAGCAGCGTAGGGAGGGAAACTGGAAACACCATATATTTT. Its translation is CASSVGRETGNTIYF.

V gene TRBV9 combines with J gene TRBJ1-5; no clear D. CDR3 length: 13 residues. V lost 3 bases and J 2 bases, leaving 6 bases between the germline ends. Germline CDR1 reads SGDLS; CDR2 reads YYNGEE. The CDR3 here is CASSADGNQPQHF. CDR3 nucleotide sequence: TGTGCCAGCAGCGCCGATGGCAATCAGCCCCAGCATTTT.

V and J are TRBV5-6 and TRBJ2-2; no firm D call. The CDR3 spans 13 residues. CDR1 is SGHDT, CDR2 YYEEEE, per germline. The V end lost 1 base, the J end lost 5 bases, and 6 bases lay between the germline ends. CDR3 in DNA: TGTGCCAGCAGCTTGATTGGGACCGGGGAGCTGTTTTTT. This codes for CASSLIGTGELFF.

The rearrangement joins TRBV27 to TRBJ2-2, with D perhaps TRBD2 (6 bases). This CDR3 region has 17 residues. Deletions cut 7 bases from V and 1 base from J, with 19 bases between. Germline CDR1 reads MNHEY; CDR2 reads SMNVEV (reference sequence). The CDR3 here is CASTLTDRDWNTGELFF. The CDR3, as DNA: TGTGCCAGCACCCTTACGGACCGGGACTGGAACACCGGGGAGCTGTTTTTT.

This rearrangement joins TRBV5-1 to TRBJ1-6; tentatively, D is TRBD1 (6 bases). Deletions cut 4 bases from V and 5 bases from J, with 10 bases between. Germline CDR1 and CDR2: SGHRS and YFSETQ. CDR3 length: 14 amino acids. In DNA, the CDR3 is TGCGCCAGCAGCGTGGACAGCGATAATTCACCCCTCCACTTT. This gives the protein CASSVDSDNSPLHF.

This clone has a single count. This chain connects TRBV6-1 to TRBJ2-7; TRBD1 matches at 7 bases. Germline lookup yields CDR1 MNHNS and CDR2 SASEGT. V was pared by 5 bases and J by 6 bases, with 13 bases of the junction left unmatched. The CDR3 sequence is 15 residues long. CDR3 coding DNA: TGTGCCAGCAGTCCACGAACCGGGACAGTGGGCGAGCAGTACTTC. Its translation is CASSPRTGTVGEQYF.

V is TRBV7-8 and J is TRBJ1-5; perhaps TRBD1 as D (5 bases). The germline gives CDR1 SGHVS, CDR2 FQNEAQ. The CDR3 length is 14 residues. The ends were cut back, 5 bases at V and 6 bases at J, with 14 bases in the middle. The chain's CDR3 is CASSRGGSRQPQHF. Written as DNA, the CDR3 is TGTGCCAGCAGCCGGGGGGGGTCGCGTCAGCCCCAGCATTTT.

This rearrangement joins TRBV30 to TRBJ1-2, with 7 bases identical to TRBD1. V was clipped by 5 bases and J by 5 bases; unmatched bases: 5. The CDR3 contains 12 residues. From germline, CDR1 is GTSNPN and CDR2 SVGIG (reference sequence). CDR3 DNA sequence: TGTGCCTGGTCCCCGGGACAGTATGGCTACACCTTC. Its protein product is CAWSPGQYGYTF.

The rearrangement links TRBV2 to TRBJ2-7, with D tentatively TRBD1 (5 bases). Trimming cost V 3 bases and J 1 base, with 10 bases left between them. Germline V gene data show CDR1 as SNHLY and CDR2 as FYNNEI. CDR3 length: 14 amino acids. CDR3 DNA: TGTGCCAGCAGTGACCAGGGCTCATCCTACGAGCAGTACTTC. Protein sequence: CASSDQGSSYEQYF.

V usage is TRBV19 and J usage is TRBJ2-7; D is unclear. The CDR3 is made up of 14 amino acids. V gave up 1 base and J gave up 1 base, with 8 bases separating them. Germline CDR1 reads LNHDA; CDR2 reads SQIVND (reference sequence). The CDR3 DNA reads TGTGCCAGTAGTATAGTACTCTTTTCCTACGAGCAGTACTTC. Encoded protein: CASSIVLFSYEQYF.

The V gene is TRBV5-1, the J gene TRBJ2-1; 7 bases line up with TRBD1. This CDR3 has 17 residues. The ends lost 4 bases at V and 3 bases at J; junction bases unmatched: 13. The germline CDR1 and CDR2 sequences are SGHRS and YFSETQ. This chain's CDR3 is CASSVKTGTDDYNEQFF. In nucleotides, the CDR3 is TGCGCCAGCAGCGTGAAAACCGGGACAGATGACTACAATGAGCAGTTCTTC.

As DNA, the CDR3 is TGTGCCTGGAGGGGACTAGCGGGGGAGACCCAGTACTTC. Protein product: CAWRGLAGETQYF. The chain recombines TRBV30 with TRBJ2-5; 13 bases line up with TRBD2. The CDR3 spans 13 residues. Unmatched junction bases numbered 0, after V lost 3 bases and J lost 5 bases. Germline V gene lookup returns CDR1 GTSNPN and CDR2 SVGIG (reference sequence).

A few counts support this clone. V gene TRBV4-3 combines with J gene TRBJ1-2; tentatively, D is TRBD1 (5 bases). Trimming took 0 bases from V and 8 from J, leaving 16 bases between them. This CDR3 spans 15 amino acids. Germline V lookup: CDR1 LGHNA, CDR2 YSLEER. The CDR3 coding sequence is TGCGCCAGCAGCCAAGAAGTTGGGACGACGGGGGGCTACACCTTC. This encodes CASSQEVGTTGGYTF.

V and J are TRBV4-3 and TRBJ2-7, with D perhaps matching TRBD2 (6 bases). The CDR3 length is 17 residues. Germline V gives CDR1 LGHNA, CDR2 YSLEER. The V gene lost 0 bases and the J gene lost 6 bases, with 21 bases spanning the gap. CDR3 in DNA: TGCGCCAGCAGCCAAGAGGGGAGGTCGGATGGCAGGTTCGAGCAGTACTTC. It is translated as CASSQEGRSDGRFEQYF.

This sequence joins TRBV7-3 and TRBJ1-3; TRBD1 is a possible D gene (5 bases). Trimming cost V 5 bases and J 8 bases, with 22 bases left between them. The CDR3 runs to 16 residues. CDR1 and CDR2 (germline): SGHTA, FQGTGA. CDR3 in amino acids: CASSPHPRGVGDTIYF. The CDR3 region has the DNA TGTGCCAGCAGCCCACACCCGCGCGGGGTAGGGGACACCATATATTTT. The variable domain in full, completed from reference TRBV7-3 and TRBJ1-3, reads GAGVSQTPSNKVTEKGKYVELRCDPISGHTALYWYRQSLGQGPEFLIYFQGTGAADDSGLPNDRFFAVRPEGSVSTLKIQRTERGDSAVYLCASSPHPRGVGDTIYFGEGSWLTVV.

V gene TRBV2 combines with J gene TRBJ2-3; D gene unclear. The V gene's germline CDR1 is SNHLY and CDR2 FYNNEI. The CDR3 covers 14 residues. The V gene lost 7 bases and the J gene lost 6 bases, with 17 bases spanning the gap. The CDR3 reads CASTLVGPTDTQYF. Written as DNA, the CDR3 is TGTGCCAGCACGTTGGTGGGCCCGACCGATACGCAGTATTTT.

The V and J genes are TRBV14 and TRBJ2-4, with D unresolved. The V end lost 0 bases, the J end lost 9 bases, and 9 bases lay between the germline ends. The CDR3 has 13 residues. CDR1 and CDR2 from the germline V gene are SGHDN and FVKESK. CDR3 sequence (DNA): TGTGCCAGCAGCCAAGACTGGGTGGGCATTCAGTACTTC. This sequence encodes CASSQDWVGIQYF.

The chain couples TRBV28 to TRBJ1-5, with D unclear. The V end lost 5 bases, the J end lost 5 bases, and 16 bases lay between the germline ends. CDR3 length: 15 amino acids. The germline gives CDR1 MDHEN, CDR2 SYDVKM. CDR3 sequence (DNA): TGTGCCAGCAGTGTGGGCCTTGGTTTGGATCAGCCCCAGCATTTT. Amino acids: CASSVGLGLDQPQHF.

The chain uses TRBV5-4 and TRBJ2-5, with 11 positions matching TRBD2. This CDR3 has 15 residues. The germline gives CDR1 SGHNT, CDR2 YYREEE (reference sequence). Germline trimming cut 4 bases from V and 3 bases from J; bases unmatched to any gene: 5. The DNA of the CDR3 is TGTGCCAGCAGCGGACCGGGACTAGCGGAAGAGACCCAGTACTTC. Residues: CASSGPGLAEETQYF.

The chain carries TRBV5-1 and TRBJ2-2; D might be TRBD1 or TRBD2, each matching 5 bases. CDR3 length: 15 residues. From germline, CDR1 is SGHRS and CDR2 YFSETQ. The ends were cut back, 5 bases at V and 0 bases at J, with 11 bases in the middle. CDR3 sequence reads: CASRSGTTNTGELFF. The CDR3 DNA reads TGCGCCAGCAGGTCTGGGACCACGAACACCGGGGAGCTGTTTTTT. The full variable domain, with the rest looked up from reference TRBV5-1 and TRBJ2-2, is KAGVTQTPRYLIKTRGQQVTLSCSPISGHRSVSWYQQTPGQGLQFLFEYFSETQRNKGNFPGRFSGRQFSNSRSEMNVSTLELGDSALYLCASRSGTTNTGELFFGEGSRLTVL.

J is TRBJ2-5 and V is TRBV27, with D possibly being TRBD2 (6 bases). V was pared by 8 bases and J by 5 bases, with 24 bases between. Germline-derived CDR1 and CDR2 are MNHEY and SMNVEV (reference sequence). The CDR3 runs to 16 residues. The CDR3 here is CASAPGTFKYSETQYF. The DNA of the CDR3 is TGTGCCAGCGCCCCCGGGACTTTTAAGTATAGTGAGACCCAGTACTTC.

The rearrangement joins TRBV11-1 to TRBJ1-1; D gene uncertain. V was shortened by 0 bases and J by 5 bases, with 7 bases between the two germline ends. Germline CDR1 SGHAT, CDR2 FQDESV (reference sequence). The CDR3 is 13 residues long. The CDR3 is CASSLAPGTEAFF. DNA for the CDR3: TGTGCCAGCAGCTTAGCGCCGGGGACTGAAGCTTTCTTT.

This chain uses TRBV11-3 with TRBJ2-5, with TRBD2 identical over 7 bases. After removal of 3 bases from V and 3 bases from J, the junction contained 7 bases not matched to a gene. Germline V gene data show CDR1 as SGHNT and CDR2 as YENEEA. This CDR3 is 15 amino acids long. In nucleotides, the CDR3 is TGTGCCAGCAGCTTTGGGGGGGATGTAGAAGAGACCCAGTACTTC. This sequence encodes CASSFGGDVEETQYF.

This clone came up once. The CDR3 nucleotides are TGTGCTAGTGGCCTTAGCGGGATGGGCACAGATACGCAGTATTTT. This encodes CASGLSGMGTDTQYF. This chain links TRBV12-5 with TRBJ2-3; 8 bases fit TRBD2. Germline V lookup: CDR1 LGHNT, CDR2 FRNRAP. The CDR3 loop spans 15 amino acids. Germline trimming cut 6 bases from V and 1 base from J; bases unmatched to any gene: 6.

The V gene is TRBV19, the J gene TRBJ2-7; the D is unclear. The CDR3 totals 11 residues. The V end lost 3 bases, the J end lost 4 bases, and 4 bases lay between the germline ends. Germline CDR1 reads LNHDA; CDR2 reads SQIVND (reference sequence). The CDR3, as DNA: TGTGCCAGTAGTATTGATTACGAGCAGTACTTC. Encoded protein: CASSIDYEQYF.

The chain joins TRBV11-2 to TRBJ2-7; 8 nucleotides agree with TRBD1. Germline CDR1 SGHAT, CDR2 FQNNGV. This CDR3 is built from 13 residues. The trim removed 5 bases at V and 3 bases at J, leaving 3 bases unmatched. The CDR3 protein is CASSPGGIYEQYF. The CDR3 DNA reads TGTGCCAGCAGCCCAGGGGGCATCTACGAGCAGTACTTC.

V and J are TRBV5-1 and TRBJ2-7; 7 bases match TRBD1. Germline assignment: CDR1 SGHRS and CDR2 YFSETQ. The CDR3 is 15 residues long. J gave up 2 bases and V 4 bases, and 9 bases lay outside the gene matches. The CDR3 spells CASSASGTAPYEQYF. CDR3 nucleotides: TGCGCCAGCAGCGCATCCGGGACAGCCCCCTACGAGCAGTACTTC.

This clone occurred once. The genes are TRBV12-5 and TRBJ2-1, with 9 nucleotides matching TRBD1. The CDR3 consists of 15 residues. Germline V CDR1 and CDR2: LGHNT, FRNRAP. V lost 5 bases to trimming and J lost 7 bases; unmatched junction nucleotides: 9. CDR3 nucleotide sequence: TGTGCTAGTGGTCTGGACAGGGGCCCCCTGAATGAGCAGTTCTTC. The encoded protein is CASGLDRGPLNEQFF.

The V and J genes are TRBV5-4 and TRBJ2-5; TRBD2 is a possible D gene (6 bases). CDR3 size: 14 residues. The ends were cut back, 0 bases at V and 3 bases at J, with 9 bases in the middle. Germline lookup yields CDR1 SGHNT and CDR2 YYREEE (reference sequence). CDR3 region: CASSLVGGEETQYF. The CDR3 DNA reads TGTGCCAGCAGCTTGGTGGGCGGGGAAGAGACCCAGTACTTC.